The clone carrying this T cell receptor beta chain was observed a handful of times. The data were taken from a study of blood T cell repertoires in COVID-19. Study summary: Sample material is recorded as cDNA or gDNA derived from T cells, B-cell-depleted T cells, or PBMCs.

Profiled with immunoSEQ multiplex PCR; TCRdb holds only in-frame clones, not every one. The repertoire holds about 220,000 clones, with about 83% as singletons. Germline V gene sequence: CDR1 SGHVS, CDR2 FNYEAQ. The CDR3 runs to 16 residues. Deletions cut 3 bases from V and 2 bases from J, with 14 bases between. The receptor was derived from a woman between 35 and 50 years old with active or convalescent COVID-19. The V call is TRBV7-6, the J call TRBJ2-1; maybe TRBD1 (5 bases). The sequencing input was peripheral blood. DNA for the CDR3: TGTGCCAGCAGCTTGAGCCAGGGCCTAACCTACAATGAGCAGTTCTTC. This translates into CASSLSQGLTYNEQFF.